Shown below are 5 T cell receptor beta chains from a single sample sequenced in a study of blood T cell repertoires in COVID-19 (dated by TCRdb to 2020 to 2021). Libraries came from the immunoSEQ multiplex PCR assay. TCRdb took this table from immuneACCESS and kept in-frame rearrangements with V and J called. Such tables lack part of the clones; where checked against another copy, unresolved V genes explain under half of the gap, and the rest is unexplained. Present in this sample are 250,000 or so clones, 80% to 85% of which were seen just once. In total, the top ten clones hold roughly 1.4% of the sample. The sequenced material came from peripheral blood. These receptors all come from a woman in her thirties or forties who had recovered from COVID-19.

This chain joins TRBV19 and TRBJ2-6; weak D call: TRBD1 (6 bases). V lost 10 bases, J lost 0 bases, and 13 bases lay in between. The CDR3 totals 15 residues. CDR1 LNHDA and CDR2 SQIVND come from the germline V gene (reference sequence). CDR3 region: CATQGGLSGANVLTF. The CDR3 nucleotides read TGTGCCACCCAAGGGGGTCTCTCTGGGGCCAACGTCCTGACTTTC.

The genes are TRBV5-1 and TRBJ2-2, with D tentatively TRBD1 (5 bases). The CDR3 covers 16 residues. Trimming cost V 4 bases and J 0 bases, with 13 bases left between them. Per the germline V gene, CDR1 is SGHRS and CDR2 is YFSETQ. CDR3 loop: CASSPRVTANTGELFF. The CDR3 nucleotides are TGCGCCAGCAGCCCCAGGGTTACCGCGAACACCGGGGAGCTGTTTTTT.

J is TRBJ2-7 and V is TRBV18; maybe TRBD2 (8 bases). This CDR3 has 17 residues. Germline lookup yields CDR1 KGHSH and CDR2 LQKENI. V was cut by 2 bases and J by 0 bases, with 17 bases left in between. CDR3 nucleotides: TGTGCCAGCTCACCAGGGGCCGGGAGGGACAGCTCCTACGAGCAGTACTTC. Its protein product is CASSPGAGRDSSYEQYF.

The V and J genes are TRBV6-1 and TRBJ1-4; no firm D call. V lost 0 bases and J 2 bases, leaving 7 bases between the germline ends. CDR3 length equals 15 residues. CDR1 MNHNS and CDR2 SASEGT come from the germline V gene. This CDR3 reads CASSEASLTNEKLFF. Here the CDR3 DNA reads TGTGCCAGCAGTGAAGCGAGCCTTACTAATGAAAAACTGTTTTTT.

The rearrangement uses TRBV3-1 (or the pseudogene TRBV3-2) and TRBJ1-2, with 7 positions matching TRBD1. Germline values: CDR1 LGHDT, CDR2 YNNKEL (reference sequence). V shed 1 base and J 5 bases; nucleotides not matched to a gene: 7. CDR3 length equals 15 residues. CDR3 in amino acids: CASSQASGTEYGYTF. In nucleotides, the CDR3 is TGTGCCAGCAGCCAAGCCTCGGGGACAGAGTATGGCTACACCTTC.